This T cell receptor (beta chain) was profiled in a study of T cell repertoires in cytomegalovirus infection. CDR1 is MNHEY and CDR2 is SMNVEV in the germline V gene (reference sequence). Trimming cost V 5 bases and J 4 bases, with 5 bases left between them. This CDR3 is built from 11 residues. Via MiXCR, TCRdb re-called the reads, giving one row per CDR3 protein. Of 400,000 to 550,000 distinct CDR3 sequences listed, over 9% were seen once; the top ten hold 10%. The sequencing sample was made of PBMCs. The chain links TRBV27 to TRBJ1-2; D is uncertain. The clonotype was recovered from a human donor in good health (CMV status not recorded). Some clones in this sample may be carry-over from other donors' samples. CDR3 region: CASSGSYGYTF. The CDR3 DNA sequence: TGTGCCAGCAGTGGAAGCTATGGCTACACCTTC.